Below, one TCR beta chain is given with its context. The sample is drawn from a study of T-cell memory formation after mild COVID-19. Background on the study: TCR clusters were mostly confined to one donor each.

V was cut by 0 bases and J by 7 bases, with 4 bases left in between. The CDR3 covers 12 residues. Germline V gene data show CDR1 as SEHNR and CDR2 as FQNEAQ (reference sequence). The 5'RACE method, run with constant-segment primers, produced TCR alpha and TCR beta cDNA libraries (carrying sample barcodes and UMIs). TCRdb used MiXCR to reprocess the 5' RACE reads, holding one entry per CDR3 protein. The sample carries fewer than 200,000 distinct CDR3 sequences, less than 20% recorded once. The chain uses TRBV7-9 and TRBJ1-5; unclear D gene. This receptor was taken from a man aged 18 to 29 who had mild COVID-19 (a few samples of this study predate the infection). Cell type and time point are not known. Sequences were obtained from PBMCs or a T cell subset sorted from them (not recorded which). CDR3 nucleotides: TGTGCCAGCAGCTTAGCGTTCCAGCCCCAGCATTTT. Translated: CASSLAFQPQHF. The full variable domain, its missing parts supplied by reference TRBV7-9 and TRBJ1-5, is DTGVSQNPRHKITKRGQNVTFRCDPISEHNRLYWYRQTLGQGPEFLTYFQNEAQLEKSRLLSDRFSAERPKGSFSTLEIQRTEQGDSAMYLCASSLAFQPQHFGDGTRLSIL.